Shown below are 26 T cell receptor beta chains from a single sample sequenced in a study of blood T cell repertoires in COVID-19. Data came from immunoSEQ multiplex PCR; TCRdb stores just in-frame clones and leaves some out. This repertoire shows approximately 250,000 clones, roughly 86% found once; its top ten account for around 8.8%. Sequencing was performed on peripheral blood. The receptors derive from a man between 40 and 49 years old with active or convalescent COVID-19.

The chain is built from TRBV9 and TRBJ1-3, with a tentative D call TRBD1 (6 bases). Deletions cut 4 bases from V and 2 bases from J, with 13 bases between. This CDR3 has 15 amino acids. Germline lookup yields CDR1 SGDLS and CDR2 YYNGEE. CDR3 bases: TGTGCCAGCAGCTCAACAGGGTGGGCTGGAAACACCATATATTTT. It translates to CASSSTGWAGNTIYF.

V is TRBV3-1 (or the pseudogene TRBV3-2) and J is TRBJ2-1; 7 bases are shared with TRBD2. Per germline, CDR1 LGHDT and CDR2 YNNKEL (reference sequence). This CDR3 contains 15 residues. The trim removed 1 base at V and 8 bases at J, leaving 8 bases unmatched. The CDR3, as DNA: TGTGCCAGCAGCCAAGCCGGGACTAAGACCCATGAGCAGTTCTTC. It specifies CASSQAGTKTHEQFF.

V and J are TRBV24-1 and TRBJ1-2; 10 bases are a match to TRBD1. V lost 6 bases and J lost 8; bases outside the gene matches: 5. Looked up from germline, CDR1 is KGHDR and CDR2 is SFDVKD. The length of the CDR3 is 13 residues. For the CDR3, the DNA is TGTGCCACCAGTCCAGGACAGGGGGAGGGCTACACCTTC. Translating gives CATSPGQGEGYTF.

The chain joins TRBV11-2 to TRBJ1-6; D is uncertain. V lost 3 bases and J 7 bases, leaving 10 bases between the germline ends. Germline values: CDR1 SGHAT, CDR2 FQNNGV. The CDR3 spans 14 residues. The CDR3, as DNA: TGTGCCAGCAGCTTGAGTTACGGGAATTCACCCCTCCACTTT. It translates to CASSLSYGNSPLHF.

This clone was seen only once. V gene TRBV4-1 combines with J gene TRBJ1-6; the D gene is possibly TRBD1 (6 bases). Germline values: CDR1 MGHRA, CDR2 YSYEKL. Trimming took off 1 base at V and 11 bases at J, with 18 bases between the two ends. The CDR3 runs to 16 residues. CDR3 sequence (DNA): TGCGCCAGCAGCCAAGCAAGGACAGATACAGGGACACCCCTCCACTTT. It yields the protein CASSQARTDTGTPLHF.

V and J are TRBV5-5 and TRBJ2-7; no reliable D call. The CDR3 runs 12 residues. V lost 1 base and J lost 11, with 13 bases in between. The germline V gene has CDR1 SGHKS and CDR2 YYEKEE (reference sequence). In nucleotides, the CDR3 is TGTGCCAGCAGCTTGTCTGAAAGTTCGGAGTACTTC. Translated, it gives CASSLSESSEYF.

V gene TRBV27 combines with J gene TRBJ2-6, with 11 bases identical to TRBD2. This CDR3 region has 18 residues. Germline V gene data show CDR1 as MNHEY and CDR2 as SMNVEV (reference sequence). The trim removed 2 bases at V and 0 bases at J, leaving 3 bases unmatched. CDR3 bases: TGTGCCAGCAGTTTACTAGCGGGAGGTATCTCTGGGGCCAACGTCCTGACTTTC. Amino acid sequence: CASSLLAGGISGANVLTF.

This clone occurred a few times. This rearrangement joins TRBV7-3 to TRBJ2-1, with D uncertain. Germline assignment: CDR1 SGHTA and CDR2 FQGTGA. This CDR3 has 13 amino acids. V lost 3 bases and J lost 7, with 10 bases in between. DNA of the CDR3: TGTGCCAGCAGCTTGGTCAGGCAAAATGAGCAGTTCTTC. As protein: CASSLVRQNEQFF.

This sequence joins TRBV7-2 and TRBJ1-5, with 10 bases identical to TRBD1. Per germline, CDR1 SGHTA and CDR2 FQGNSA. CDR3 length: 18 residues. Trimming cost V 2 bases and J 2 bases; bases outside gene matches: 9. The CDR3 DNA sequence: TGTGCCAGCAGCTTAATAGGGACAGGGGTTCTAGGCAATCAGCCCCAGCATTTT. It codes for CASSLIGTGVLGNQPQHF.

The chain is built from TRBV28 and TRBJ2-1; D may be TRBD2 (5 bases). Germline CDR1 and CDR2: MDHEN and SYDVKM. The CDR3 runs 17 residues. V was pared by 2 bases and J by 0 bases, with 14 bases between. Written as DNA, the CDR3 is TGTGCCAGCAGTTTAGATGGAGGAACCGGCTCCTACAATGAGCAGTTCTTC. It translates to CASSLDGGTGSYNEQFF.

This rearrangement joins TRBV27 to TRBJ2-2; the D gene is possibly TRBD1 (6 bases). With 7 bases removed from V and 7 bases from J, the gap between germline ends came to 13 bases. The germline CDR1 and CDR2 sequences are MNHEY and SMNVEV (reference sequence). The CDR3 contains 13 residues. In nucleotides, the CDR3 is TGTGCCAGCACTCTAAGGGGGAGCGGGGAGCTGTTTTTT. Translated, it gives CASTLRGSGELFF.

The V and J genes are TRBV18 and TRBJ2-2; 8 bases are a match to TRBD1. The CDR3 runs 15 residues. V lost 5 bases and J lost 3; bases outside the gene matches: 5. CDR1 and CDR2 from the germline V gene are KGHSH and LQKENI. The CDR3 loop is CASSKDRGYTGELFF. The DNA of the CDR3 is TGTGCCAGCTCAAAAGACAGGGGTTACACCGGGGAGCTGTTTTTT.

This clone was observed once. V gene TRBV19 combines with J gene TRBJ1-5, with D perhaps TRBD1 (5 bases). The V gene's germline CDR1 is LNHDA and CDR2 SQIVND (reference sequence). Trimming took 3 bases from V and 6 from J, leaving 15 bases between them. The CDR3 consists of 15 residues. As DNA, the CDR3 is TGTGCCAGTAGTATTTTAGGGGTTTACTTTCAGCCCCAGCATTTT. It translates to CASSILGVYFQPQHF.

The V call is TRBV4-2, the J call TRBJ1-2; 8 bases are a match to TRBD1. In germline, CDR1 is LGHNA, CDR2 YNFKEQ. The ends lost 0 bases at V and 6 bases at J; junction bases unmatched: 6. The CDR3 runs 15 residues. In nucleotides, the CDR3 is TGTGCCAGCAGCCAAGAAGGGACAGGTGGAAATGGCTACACCTTC. Translated, it gives CASSQEGTGGNGYTF.

The chain joins TRBV19 to TRBJ2-5; D is uncertain. V gave up 5 bases and J gave up 2 bases, with 12 bases separating them. The CDR3 loop spans 14 amino acids. Germline values: CDR1 LNHDA, CDR2 SQIVND (reference sequence). CDR3 region: CASSPSQSQETQYF. DNA for the CDR3: TGTGCCAGTAGTCCTTCCCAGTCGCAAGAGACCCAGTACTTC.

The CDR3 is CAIRGELDQPQHF. The CDR3 coding sequence is TGTGCCATCAGAGGGGAATTGGATCAGCCCCAGCATTTT. This sequence joins TRBV10-3 and TRBJ1-5, with D possibly being TRBD1 (5 bases). The CDR3 extends over 13 amino acids. V was clipped by 6 bases and J by 5 bases, with 11 bases between them. Looked up from germline, CDR1 is ENHRY and CDR2 is SYGVKD.

The J gene is TRBJ1-6, the V gene TRBV27; D is perhaps TRBD1 (6 bases). This CDR3 has 15 amino acids. V dropped 7 bases and J dropped 8 bases, with 18 bases sitting between them. CDR1 is MNHEY, CDR2 SMNVEV, per germline (reference sequence). The CDR3 DNA reads TGTGCCAGCACCTCGCTCACAGGGCCGGATTCACCCCTCCACTTT. It specifies CASTSLTGPDSPLHF.

The V call is TRBV14, the J call TRBJ2-2; D is possibly TRBD2 (6 bases). The ends were cut back, 5 bases at V and 4 bases at J, with 17 bases in the middle. The CDR3 spans 16 residues. The germline gives CDR1 SGHDN, CDR2 FVKESK. CDR3 sequence (DNA): TGTGCCAGCAGCGCTCGCGGGATAATAGGCACCGGGGAGCTGTTTTTT. Protein sequence: CASSARGIIGTGELFF.

This chain joins TRBV25-1 and TRBJ1-6; a possible D gene is TRBD1 (5 bases). V dropped 4 bases and J dropped 8 bases, with 18 bases sitting between them. Germline values: CDR1 MGHDK, CDR2 SYGVNS. The CDR3 length is 16 residues. The CDR3: CASSAPGRGSDSPLHF. The CDR3 coding sequence is TGTGCCAGCAGTGCCCCGGGACGGGGGAGTGATTCACCCCTCCACTTT.

The chain recombines TRBV7-8 with TRBJ1-2, with 7 bases lining up with TRBD1. Trimming took 3 bases from V and 3 from J; bases not matched to a gene: 1. This CDR3 has 13 residues. In germline, CDR1 is SGHVS, CDR2 FQNEAQ. CDR3 in DNA: TGTGCCAGCAGCTTTGACAGGGACTATGGCTACACCTTC. As protein: CASSFDRDYGYTF.

This clone has a single count. This chain joins TRBV30 and TRBJ1-3; D may be TRBD1 (5 bases). CDR1 and CDR2 from the germline V gene are GTSNPN and SVGIG (reference sequence). V was shortened by 1 base and J by 3 bases, with 19 bases between the two germline ends. CDR3 length: 17 amino acids. The CDR3 protein is CAWSGGAAGRFGNTIYF. In DNA, the CDR3 is TGTGCCTGGAGTGGGGGCGCGGCAGGGCGCTTTGGAAACACCATATATTTT. Full variable domain (rest looked up from reference TRBV30 and TRBJ1-3): SQTIHQWPATLVQPVGSPLSLECTVEGTSNPNLYWYRQAAGRGLQLLFYSVGIGQISSEVPQNLSASRPQDRQFILSSKKLLLSDSGFYLCAWSGGAAGRFGNTIYFGEGSWLTVV.

J is TRBJ2-2 and V is TRBV30, with 9 positions matching TRBD1. Germline V gives CDR1 GTSNPN, CDR2 SVGIG (reference sequence). There are 17 residues in the CDR3. Germline trimming cut 0 bases from V and 1 base from J; bases unmatched to any gene: 6. CDR3 region: CAWSVSGTGLNTGELFF. CDR3 sequence (DNA): TGTGCCTGGAGTGTATCCGGGACAGGGTTGAACACCGGGGAGCTGTTTTTT.

This clone was detected a few times. The CDR3 region is CASAPRTGLKAFF. Written as DNA, the CDR3 is TGTGCTAGTGCCCCGCGGACAGGGCTAAAAGCTTTCTTT. V is TRBV12-5 and J is TRBJ1-1; TRBD1 agrees at 8 bases. Germline V gives CDR1 LGHNT, CDR2 FRNRAP. With 7 bases clipped from V and 9 bases from J, the junction kept 10 bases outside the gene matches. CDR3 length equals 13 residues.

The rearrangement links TRBV29-1 to TRBJ2-2; no clear D. The V gene's germline CDR1 is SQVTM and CDR2 ANQGSEA. This CDR3 spans 15 amino acids. The ends were cut back, 7 bases at V and 4 bases at J, with 19 bases in the middle. CDR3 sequence: CSALQKSLSTGELFF. The CDR3 nucleotides read TGCAGCGCCCTGCAAAAGAGCTTAAGCACCGGGGAGCTGTTTTTT.

The CDR3 protein is CASSFWGDYGYTF. The CDR3 nucleotides are TGTGCCAGCAGTTTTTGGGGGGACTATGGCTACACCTTC. The chain couples TRBV28 to TRBJ1-2; D possibly corresponds to TRBD1 (5 bases). Trimming stripped 3 bases from V and 3 bases from J, with 8 bases between. Per germline, CDR1 MDHEN and CDR2 SYDVKM. The CDR3 loop spans 13 amino acids.

The genes are TRBV24-1 and TRBJ2-3; 8 bases agree with TRBD1. From germline, CDR1 is KGHDR and CDR2 SFDVKD. V gave up 7 bases and J gave up 1 base; unmatched junction bases: 12. This CDR3 contains 17 residues. The CDR3 sequence: CATSVGQGVFGTDTQYF. As DNA, the CDR3 is TGTGCCACCAGCGTTGGACAGGGCGTTTTTGGCACAGATACGCAGTATTTT.